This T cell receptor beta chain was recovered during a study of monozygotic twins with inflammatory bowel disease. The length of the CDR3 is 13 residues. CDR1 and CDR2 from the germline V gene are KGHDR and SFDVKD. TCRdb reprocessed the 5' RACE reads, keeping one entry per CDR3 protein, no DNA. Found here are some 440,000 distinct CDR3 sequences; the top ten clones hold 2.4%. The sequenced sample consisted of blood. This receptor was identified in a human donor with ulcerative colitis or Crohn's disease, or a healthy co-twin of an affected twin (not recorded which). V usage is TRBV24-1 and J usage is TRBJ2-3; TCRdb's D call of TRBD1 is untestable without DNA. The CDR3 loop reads CATSDGAEDTQYF.